This TCR beta chain stems from a study of cytotoxic CD8 clonotypes in ibrutinib-treated CLL. Some clones are missing from TCRdb's copy, which holds only in-frame ones; the method was immunoSEQ multiplex PCR. The data contain under 150,000 clones, about 85% of them seen just once; the ten biggest clones take up 3.3%. Sample: PBMCs, taken after 24 months of ibrutinib treatment. The sequence was obtained from a human donor with chronic lymphocytic leukemia.

CDR3 coding DNA: TGTGCCAGCTCACCCGGGACGCCCTCGGGGCCCCAGCATTTT. Its translation: CASSPGTPSGPQHF. The chain couples TRBV18 to TRBJ1-5, with D possibly being TRBD1 (5 bases). Germline CDR1 reads KGHSH; CDR2 reads LQKENI. The ends were cut back, 3 bases at V and 9 bases at J, with 15 bases in the middle. CDR3 length: 14 residues.